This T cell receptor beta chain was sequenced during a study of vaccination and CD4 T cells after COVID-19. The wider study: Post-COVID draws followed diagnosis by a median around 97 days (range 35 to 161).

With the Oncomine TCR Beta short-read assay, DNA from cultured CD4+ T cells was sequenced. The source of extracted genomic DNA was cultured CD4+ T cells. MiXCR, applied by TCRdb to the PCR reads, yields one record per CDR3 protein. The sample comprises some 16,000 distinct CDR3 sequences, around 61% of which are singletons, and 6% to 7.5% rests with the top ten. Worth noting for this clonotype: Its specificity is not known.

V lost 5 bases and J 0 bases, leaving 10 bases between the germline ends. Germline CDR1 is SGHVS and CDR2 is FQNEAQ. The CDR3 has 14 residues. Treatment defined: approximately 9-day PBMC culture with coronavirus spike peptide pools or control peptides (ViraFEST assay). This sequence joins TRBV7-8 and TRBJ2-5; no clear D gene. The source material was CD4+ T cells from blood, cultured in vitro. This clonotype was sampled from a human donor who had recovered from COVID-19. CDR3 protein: CASSQDGYQETQYF. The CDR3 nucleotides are TGTGCCAGCAGCCAAGACGGATACCAAGAGACCCAGTACTTC.